This T cell receptor beta chain was recovered during a study of cytomegalovirus exposure and HLA in healthy donors. Notes on the study in general: High sensitivity and specificity were reportedly achieved when the classifier diagnosed cytomegalovirus status. It was reported that TCR beta sequences correctly inferred the HLA-A and HLA-B alleles for most subjects.

A word on this clone: Its antigen is currently unknown.

The PCR contained 60 Vbeta and 13 Jbeta primers. Generated by immunoSEQ multiplex PCR, the TCRdb table keeps only in-frame clones and is missing some. Here the sample spans about 190,000 clones, over 60% being singletons. The sequence derives from a man aged 30-40 years in good health and CMV-seropositive. Sequenced: PBMCs.

CDR3 coding DNA: TGTGCCAGAGAACAACTAGCGGGGGGCACAGATACGCAGTATTTT. Translated, it gives CAREQLAGGTDTQYF. This rearrangement joins TRBV7-2 to TRBJ2-3, with 11 bases that match TRBD2. The germline CDR1 and CDR2 sequences are SGHTA and FQGNSA. CDR3 length equals 15 residues. V trimming: 9 bases; J trimming: 1 base; junction bases outside the gene matches: 6.